This entry describes one T cell receptor beta chain. Preparation of the TCRbeta library involved a method that used unique molecular identifiers. TCRdb fed the PCR reads into MiXCR, producing one record per CDR3 protein. Among about 980,000 distinct CDR3 sequences listed, about 30% were seen once. This specimen belongs to a study of T-cell reconstitution after alpha-beta-depleted transplantation in children. Germline CDR1 and CDR2: SGHRS and YFSETQ. CDR3 length: 13 amino acids. Deletions cut 1 base from V and 8 bases from J, with 10 bases between. This chain uses TRBV5-1 with TRBJ2-1; D is unclear. This receptor was identified in a boy under three years old who had a stem cell transplant for SCID, so the T cells may come from the graft donor. The sample here was PBMCs, mostly from graft donor cells, taken 360 days after TCRalphabeta/CD19-depleted stem cell transplant. The CDR3: CASSLSGYDEQFF. CDR3 coding DNA: TGCGCCAGCAGCTTGTCTGGGTACGATGAGCAGTTCTTC.